This TCR beta chain was obtained from a study of T cell changes during pregnancy in multiple sclerosis. Only a few counts were recorded for this clone. With 4 bases clipped from V and 4 bases from J, the junction kept 2 bases outside the gene matches. This CDR3 is built from 13 residues. CDR1 is SEHNR, CDR2 FQNEAQ, per germline (reference sequence). Here immunoSEQ multiplex PCR was the method, and the copy in TCRdb shows in-frame clones only, minus some. The profile covers roughly 53,000 clones, with roughly 92% appearing a single time and about 0.36% taken by the ten largest. The chain is built from TRBV7-9 and TRBJ2-5; 8 bases align to TRBD2. This receptor was identified in a female donor in good health, enrolled as a control in a pregnancy study. Sequences were derived from CD4+ T cells from peripheral blood mononuclear cells, sampled in the second trimester of pregnancy. CDR3 sequence reads: CASSWGLGETQYF. CDR3 in DNA: TGTGCCAGCAGCTGGGGACTAGGAGAGACCCAGTACTTC.